Each of the 21 T cell receptor beta chains below was sequenced from the same sample in a study of T cell clonality in common variable immunodeficiency. No cognate antigen is known for these TCRs. Study results and limitations: Common variable immunodeficiency TCR beta sequences reportedly had fewer deletions and N-nucleotide insertions.

Some clones are missing from TCRdb's copy, which holds only in-frame ones; the method was immunoSEQ multiplex PCR. Recorded here are about 35,000 clones, none singletons. Sequences were obtained from peripheral blood mononuclear cells. These receptors were collected from a human donor with common variable immunodeficiency.

Only a few counts were recorded for this clone. Read sequence stops 3 residues before the CDR3 end, and the germline J gene provides the missing end. The V call is TRBV5-1, the J call TRBJ2-5, with a weak D call TRBD1 (6 bases). Per germline, CDR1 SGHRS and CDR2 YFSETQ. Trimming removed 0 bases at V and 1 base at J, with 16 bases between. The CDR3 is made up of 17 amino acids. The part of the CDR3 DNA that was read is TGCGCCAGCAGCTTGGCCGAACCATGGACAGTCCAAGAGACC. It translates to CASSLAEPWTVQET. The entire CDR3 protein reads CASSLAEPWTVQETQYF.

This clone was seen at least ten times. The read ends 3 residues shy of where the CDR3 ends; the end is completed using the germline J gene. The chain links TRBV10-3 to TRBJ1-3; 7 bases line up with TRBD1. Germline V CDR1 and CDR2: ENHRY, SYGVKD. The J segment lost 2 bases and the V segment lost 9 bases, leaving 1 base of the junction unmatched. The CDR3 length is 12 residues. The CDR3 loop is CAIQGTGNTIYF. The sequenced part of the CDR3 DNA is TGTGCCATACAGGGGACTGGAAACACC.

The sample holds a few counts of this clone. The CDR3 end falls 3 residues outside the read, so it is completed with the germline J gene. This chain joins TRBV11-2 and TRBJ2-5; D remains ambiguous. This CDR3 contains 14 residues. Trimming removed 1 base from V and 4 bases from J, with 10 bases in between. Germline V CDR1 and CDR2: SGHAT, FQNNGV. The CDR3: CASSLGLGPETQYF. CDR3 bases read: TGTGCCAGCAGCTTAGGGTTAGGGCCAGAGACC.

A few counts support this clone. The observed sequence ends 3 residues before the CDR3 terminus, with the missing tail filled in from the germline J gene. V gene TRBV19 combines with J gene TRBJ1-2; weak D call: TRBD1 (6 bases). Trimming left V 3 bases short and J 4 bases short, with 12 bases between. CDR3 length equals 14 residues. Per germline, CDR1 LNHDA and CDR2 SQIVND (reference sequence). The part of the CDR3 DNA that was read is TGTGCCAGTAGTATTGCAGGGGTACCCTATGGC. It encodes CASSIAGVPYG. The full-length CDR3 reads as CASSIAGVPYGYTF.

This clone was counted between two and nine times. The read terminates 3 residues ahead of where the CDR3 ends, so the germline J gene completes it. The chain uses TRBV20-1 and TRBJ2-1; 10 bases are shared with TRBD2. CDR3 length: 19 residues. Per germline, CDR1 DFQATT and CDR2 SNEGSKA (reference sequence). J was trimmed by 9 bases and V by 0 bases; bases with no gene match: 20. CDR3 DNA, as far as it was read: TGCAGTGCTAGAGATTGGGCTAGCGGGAGTCCTATTGGAATTGGTGAG. Translating gives CSARDWASGSPIGIGE. The entire CDR3 sequence reads CSARDWASGSPIGIGEQFF.

CDR3 loop: CASSPTYEQFF. Partial CDR3 DNA: TGTGCCAGCAGCCCCACATATGAG. The chain is built from TRBV7-2 and TRBJ2-1; D not resolved. The read gets to within 3 residues of the CDR3 end, and the germline J gene fills in the rest. V lost 5 bases and J 8 bases, leaving 7 bases between the germline ends. The germline gives CDR1 SGHTA, CDR2 FQGNSA. The CDR3 has 11 amino acids. Full variable domain (outside the CDR3, taken from reference TRBV7-2 and TRBJ2-1): GAGVSQSPSNKVTEKGKDVELRCDPISGHTALYWYRQSLGQGLEFLIYFQGNSAPDKSGLPSDRFSAERTGGSVSTLTIQRTQQEDSAVYLCASSPTYEQFFGPGTRLTVL.

This clone has a count of ten or more. The sequence runs out 3 residues before the end of the CDR3; the remainder is reconstructed from the germline J gene. The chain is built from TRBV18 and TRBJ1-5, with a tentative D call TRBD1 (5 bases). The CDR3 totals 15 residues. Germline V gene sequence: CDR1 KGHSH, CDR2 LQKENI. V was pared by 3 bases and J by 0 bases, with 9 bases between. The CDR3 reads CASSPTEYSNQPQHF. The DNA read from the CDR3 is TGTGCCAGCTCACCGACAGAATATAGCAATCAGCCC.

This clone was seen repeatedly, ten times or more. The read ends 3 residues shy of where the CDR3 ends; the end is completed using the germline J gene. The chain combines TRBV20-1 with TRBJ2-1, with a tentative D call TRBD2 (6 bases). Germline CDR1 and CDR2: DFQATT and SNEGSKA (reference sequence). The CDR3 runs 15 residues. Trimming cost V 2 bases and J 0 bases, with 11 bases left between them. The CDR3 bases that were read are TGCAGTGCTAGACTAGCGAAGACCTCCTACAATGAG. Translating gives CSARLAKTSYNE. In full, the CDR3 is CSARLAKTSYNEQFF.

This clone was picked up many times. The sequenced fragment ends 3 residues before the CDR3 boundary, so the rest is inferred from the germline J gene. The chain joins TRBV5-1 to TRBJ2-3; TRBD2 matches 14 bases. With 7 bases clipped from V and 6 bases from J, the junction kept 10 bases outside the gene matches. The length of the CDR3 is 16 residues. Germline V gives CDR1 SGHRS, CDR2 YFSETQ. CDR3 loop: CASGGLAGEFPDTQYF. CDR3 DNA, as far as it was read: TGCGCCAGCGGGGGACTAGCGGGAGAATTTCCCGATACG.

This clone has a count of ten or more. The observed sequence ends 3 residues before the CDR3 terminus, with the missing tail filled in from the germline J gene. The chain links TRBV11-2 to TRBJ1-2; the D is unclear. V was clipped by 3 bases and J by 5 bases, with 10 bases between them. The V gene's germline CDR1 is SGHAT and CDR2 FQNNGV. This CDR3 spans 13 amino acids. The part of the CDR3 DNA that was read is TGTGCCAGCAGCTTGTCGGTCGTTTATGGC. It encodes CASSLSVVYG. The whole CDR3 is CASSLSVVYGYTF.

This clone has only a few counts. The read finishes 3 residues shy of the CDR3 end, and the germline J gene is used to complete it. V and J are TRBV19 and TRBJ1-2, with D possibly being TRBD1 (5 bases). In germline, CDR1 is LNHDA, CDR2 SQIVND (reference sequence). This CDR3 spans 15 amino acids. Trimming took 6 bases from V and 1 from J, leaving 15 bases between them. CDR3 bases read: TGTGCCAGTAGAAGGGGCGCGCTTATTAACTATGGC. Translated, it gives CASRRGALINYG. The complete CDR3 sequence is CASRRGALINYGYTF. Full variable domain (rest looked up from reference TRBV19 and TRBJ1-2): DGGITQSPKYLFRKEGQNVTLSCEQNLNHDAMYWYRQDPGQGLRLIYYSQIVNDFQKGDIAEGYSVSREKKESFPLTVTSAQKNPTAFYLCASRRGALINYGYTFGSGTRLTVV.

This clone was seen a few times. The read halts 3 residues ahead of the CDR3 end, with the missing end drawn from the germline J gene. V usage is TRBV20-1 and J usage is TRBJ1-4, with TRBD1 matching over 9 bases. The J segment lost 7 bases and the V segment lost 6 bases, leaving 15 bases of the junction unmatched. CDR1 is DFQATT and CDR2 is SNEGSKA in the germline V gene (reference sequence). The CDR3 consists of 16 residues. The CDR3 region is CSAGDRARAGGEKLFF. The DNA read from the CDR3 is TGCAGTGCCGGGGACAGGGCCAGGGCCGGGGGTGAAAAA.

This clone was detected only a few times. The CDR3 sequence: CASSLIAGVNEQFF. The CDR3 DNA, read in part, is TGTGCCAGCAGCTTAATAGCGGGAGTCAATGAG. The chain carries TRBV7-9 and TRBJ2-1, with 9 bases that match TRBD2. The read finishes 3 residues shy of the CDR3 end, and the germline J gene is used to complete it. Trimming cost V 2 bases and J 6 bases; bases outside gene matches: 2. CDR3 size: 14 residues. The germline V gene encodes CDR1 SEHNR and CDR2 FQNEAQ (reference sequence).

In this sample, this clone turned up many times. The read ends 3 residues before the CDR3 terminus; that terminus is restored from the germline J gene. V gene TRBV4-1 combines with J gene TRBJ2-2; 7 bases are shared with TRBD1. Germline CDR1 and CDR2: MGHRA and YSYEKL. CDR3 size: 15 residues. V lost 4 bases, J lost 4 bases, and 6 bases stayed unmatched. CDR3 residues: CASSRDPGGTGELFF. The CDR3 bases that were read are TGCGCCAGCAGCCGAGATCCAGGGGGCACCGGGGAG.

By share of the sample, this clone is medium-sized (0.01 to 0.1%). The read ends 3 residues shy of where the CDR3 ends; the end is completed using the germline J gene. This chain uses TRBV5-1 with TRBJ2-2, with D possibly TRBD1 on 6 matching bases. CDR1 and CDR2 from the germline V gene are SGHRS and YFSETQ. This CDR3 has 15 residues. V lost 0 bases and J 1 base, leaving 7 bases between the germline ends. The chain's CDR3 is CASSLEQGNTGELFF. The CDR3 DNA, read in part, is TGCGCCAGCAGCTTGGAACAGGGGAACACCGGGGAG.

This clone was recorded at least ten times. Read data end 3 residues before the CDR3 end; the end is taken from the germline J gene. The gene calls are TRBV5-1 and TRBJ2-2; D unclear. CDR3 length: 14 residues. Germline loops: CDR1 SGHRS, CDR2 YFSETQ. Trimming left V 0 bases short and J 6 bases short, with 9 bases between. CDR3 loop: CASSLAQRSGELFF. Incomplete CDR3 DNA: TGCGCCAGCAGCTTGGCCCAGAGGTCCGGGGAG. Together with reference TRBV5-1 and TRBJ2-2, the CDR3 gives the full variable domain: KAGVTQTPRYLIKTRGQQVTLSCSPISGHRSVSWYQQTPGQGLQFLFEYFSETQRNKGNFPGRFSGRQFSNSRSEMNVSTLELGDSALYLCASSLAQRSGELFFGEGSRLTVL.

This clone showed up many times. CDR3 DNA, as far as it was read: TGCAGCGTTGAAGGATTGAGGGGACAGTCCAACGTC. It is translated as CSVEGLRGQSNV. The CDR3 in full is CSVEGLRGQSNVLTF. The gene calls are TRBV29-1 and TRBJ2-6; 7 bases match TRBD1. The read stops 3 residues short of the end of the CDR3; the missing end is completed from the germline J gene. The CDR3 spans 15 residues. The V gene end was trimmed by 1 base and the J gene end by 8 bases; junction bases not matched to a gene: 8. Per germline, CDR1 SQVTM and CDR2 ANQGSEA.

Worth noting for this clone: The missing CDR3 end, 3 residues past where the read stops, is filled in from the germline J gene. The gene calls are TRBV7-9 and TRBJ2-7, with TRBD2 as a possible D gene (6 bases). The CDR3 loop spans 15 amino acids. V dropped 5 bases and J dropped 5 bases, with 19 bases sitting between them. The germline V gene has CDR1 SEHNR and CDR2 FQNEAQ (reference sequence). CDR3 bases read: TGTGCCAGCAGCGCCCACTTCGGGGGATCACACGAG. Protein product: CASSAHFGGSHE. The entire CDR3 reads CASSAHFGGSHEQYF.

This clone was counted at least ten times. The DNA ends 3 residues before the CDR3 does, and the rest of the CDR3 is filled in from the germline J gene. The rearrangement links TRBV9 to TRBJ2-7; TRBD2 aligns across 7 bases. V gave up 0 bases and J gave up 2 bases; unmatched junction bases: 2. This CDR3 comprises 14 residues. Germline V gene lookup returns CDR1 SGDLS and CDR2 YYNGEE. CDR3 protein: CASSVAAGAYEQYF. CDR3 bases read: TGTGCCAGCAGCGTAGCGGCGGGAGCCTACGAG.

This clone was seen only a few times. The DNA ends 3 residues before the CDR3 does, and the rest of the CDR3 is filled in from the germline J gene. The rearrangement links TRBV5-4 to TRBJ2-1; 7 bases match TRBD2. The CDR3 has 15 amino acids. J gave up 8 bases and V 4 bases, and 12 bases lay outside the gene matches. The germline CDR1 and CDR2 sequences are SGHNT and YYREEE (reference sequence). The CDR3 loop is CASSQSGKTIDEQFF. CDR3 DNA, as far as it was read: TGTGCCAGCAGCCAGAGCGGGAAGACTATCGATGAG. The full variable domain, rest sourced from reference TRBV5-4 and TRBJ2-1, is ETGVTQSPTHLIKTRGQQVTLRCSSQSGHNTVSWYQQALGQGPQFIFQYYREEENGRGNFPPRFSGLQFPNYSSELNVNALELDDSALYLCASSQSGKTIDEQFFGPGTRLTVL.

This clone qualifies as medium-sized. The read terminates 3 residues before the CDR3 end, so the remaining end is supplied by the germline J gene. This chain connects TRBV20-1 to TRBJ2-7, with D possibly matching TRBD2 (5 bases). The ends were cut back, 0 bases at V and 4 bases at J, with 13 bases in the middle. This CDR3 is 14 amino acids long. Germline CDR1 DFQATT, CDR2 SNEGSKA (reference sequence). CDR3 residues: CSARDLGGGYEQYF. CDR3 DNA (partial): TGCAGTGCTAGAGATCTAGGCGGCGGGTACGAG.